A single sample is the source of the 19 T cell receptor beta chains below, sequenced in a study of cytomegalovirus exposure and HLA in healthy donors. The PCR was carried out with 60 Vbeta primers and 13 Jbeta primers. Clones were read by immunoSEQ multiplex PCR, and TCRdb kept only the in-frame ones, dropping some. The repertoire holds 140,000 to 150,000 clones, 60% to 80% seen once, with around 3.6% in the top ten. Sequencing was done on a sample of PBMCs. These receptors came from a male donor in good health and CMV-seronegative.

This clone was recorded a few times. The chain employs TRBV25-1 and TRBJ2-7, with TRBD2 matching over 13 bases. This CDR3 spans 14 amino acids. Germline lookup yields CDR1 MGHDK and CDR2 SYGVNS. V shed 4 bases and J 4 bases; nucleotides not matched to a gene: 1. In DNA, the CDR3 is TGTGCCAGCAGTGGGACTAGCGGGAGTTACGAGCAGTACTTC. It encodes CASSGTSGSYEQYF.

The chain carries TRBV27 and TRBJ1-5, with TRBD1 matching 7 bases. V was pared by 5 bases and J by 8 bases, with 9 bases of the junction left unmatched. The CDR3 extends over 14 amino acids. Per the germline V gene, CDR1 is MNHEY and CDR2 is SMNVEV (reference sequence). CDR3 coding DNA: TGTGCCAGCAGTCTGACAGGGAGTATCAAGCCCCAGCATTTT. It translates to CASSLTGSIKPQHF.

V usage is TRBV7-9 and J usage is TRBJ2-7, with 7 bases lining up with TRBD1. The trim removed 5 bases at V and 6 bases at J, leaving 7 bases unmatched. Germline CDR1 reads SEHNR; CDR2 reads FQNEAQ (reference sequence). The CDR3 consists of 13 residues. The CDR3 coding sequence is TGTGCCAGCAGCCCCGGGGCAGGGGGCGAGCAGTACTTC. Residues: CASSPGAGGEQYF.

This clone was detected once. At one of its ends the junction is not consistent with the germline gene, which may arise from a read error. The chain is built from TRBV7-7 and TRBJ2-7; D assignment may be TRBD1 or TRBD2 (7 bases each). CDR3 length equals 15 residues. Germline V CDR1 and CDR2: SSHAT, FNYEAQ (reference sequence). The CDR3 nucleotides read TGTGCTAGCAGCTTAGGGGGCGGGAGTGGGTACGAGCAGTACTTC. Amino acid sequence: CASSLGGGSGYEQYF.

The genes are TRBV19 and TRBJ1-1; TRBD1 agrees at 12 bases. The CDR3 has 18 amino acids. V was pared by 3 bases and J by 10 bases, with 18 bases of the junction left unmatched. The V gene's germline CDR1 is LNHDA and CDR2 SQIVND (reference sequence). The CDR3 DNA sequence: TGTGCCAGTAGTATGCCGTCATTCACCGGGACAGGGGGCGTCGGAGCTTTCTTT. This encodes CASSMPSFTGTGGVGAFF.

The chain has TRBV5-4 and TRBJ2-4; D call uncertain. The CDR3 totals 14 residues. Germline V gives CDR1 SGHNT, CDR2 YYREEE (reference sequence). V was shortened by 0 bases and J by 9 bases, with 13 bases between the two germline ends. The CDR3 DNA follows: TGTGCCAGCAGCTTGGCCATCCCAGGATCCATTCAGTACTTC. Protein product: CASSLAIPGSIQYF.

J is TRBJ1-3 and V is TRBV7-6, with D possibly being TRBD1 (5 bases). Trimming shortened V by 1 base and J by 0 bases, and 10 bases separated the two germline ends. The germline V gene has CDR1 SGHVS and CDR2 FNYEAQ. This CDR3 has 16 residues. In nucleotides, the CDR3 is TGTGCCAGCAGCTTAGGGGGACTTAGCTCTGGAAACACCATATATTTT. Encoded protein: CASSLGGLSSGNTIYF. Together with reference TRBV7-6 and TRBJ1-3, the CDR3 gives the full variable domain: GAGVSQSPRYKVTKRGQDVALRCDPISGHVSLYWYRQALGQGPEFLTYFNYEAQQDKSGLPNDRFSAERPEGSISTLTIQRTEQRDSAMYRCASSLGGLSSGNTIYFGEGSWLTVV.

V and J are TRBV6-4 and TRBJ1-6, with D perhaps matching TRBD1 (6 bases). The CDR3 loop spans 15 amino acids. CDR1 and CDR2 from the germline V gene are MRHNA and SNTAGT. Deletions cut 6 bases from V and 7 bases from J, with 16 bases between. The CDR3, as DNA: TGTGCCAGCAGGCCGGCTCATCAGGGGAATTCACCCCTCCACTTT. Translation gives CASRPAHQGNSPLHF.

In DNA, the CDR3 is TGTGCCAGTAGGCAAGGGGGGGGTGGGGACACTGAAGCTTTCTTT. Protein sequence: CASRQGGGGDTEAFF. The chain carries TRBV19 and TRBJ1-1; tentatively, D is TRBD1 (6 bases). CDR3 size: 15 residues. The germline gives CDR1 LNHDA, CDR2 SQIVND (reference sequence). Trimming pared 6 bases from V and 3 bases from J, leaving 17 bases between.

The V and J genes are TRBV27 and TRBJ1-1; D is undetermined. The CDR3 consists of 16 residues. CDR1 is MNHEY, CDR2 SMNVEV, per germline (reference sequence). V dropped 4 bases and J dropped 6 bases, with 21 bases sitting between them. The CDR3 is CASSSRQALFFAEAFF. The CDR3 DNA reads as TGTGCCAGCAGTTCCAGGCAGGCTTTGTTTTTCGCTGAAGCTTTCTTT.

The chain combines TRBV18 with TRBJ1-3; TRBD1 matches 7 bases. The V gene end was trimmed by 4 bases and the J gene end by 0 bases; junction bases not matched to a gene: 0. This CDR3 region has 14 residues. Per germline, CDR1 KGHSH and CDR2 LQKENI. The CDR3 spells CASSRDSSGNTIYF. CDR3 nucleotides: TGTGCCAGCTCACGGGACAGCTCTGGAAACACCATATATTTT. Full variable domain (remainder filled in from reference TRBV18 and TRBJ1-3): NAGVMQNPRHLVRRRGQEARLRCSPMKGHSHVYWYRQLPEEGLKFMVYLQKENIIDESGMPKERFSAEFPKEGPSILRIQQVVRGDSAAYFCASSRDSSGNTIYFGEGSWLTVV.

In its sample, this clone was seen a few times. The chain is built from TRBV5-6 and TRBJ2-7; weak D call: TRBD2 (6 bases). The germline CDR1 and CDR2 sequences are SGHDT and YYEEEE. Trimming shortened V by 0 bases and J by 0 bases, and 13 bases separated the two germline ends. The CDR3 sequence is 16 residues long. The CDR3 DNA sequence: TGTGCCAGCAGCTTGGGTAGCGGAAGGAGCTCCTACGAGCAGTACTTC. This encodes CASSLGSGRSSYEQYF.

CDR3 bases: TGCGCCAGCAGCTTGTGGGGGGACAGATTGAACACTGAAGCTTTCTTT. Translated, it gives CASSLWGDRLNTEAFF. The chain combines TRBV5-1 with TRBJ1-1; TRBD1 agrees at 7 bases. The CDR3 totals 16 residues. Germline V CDR1 and CDR2: SGHRS, YFSETQ. Germline trimming cut 1 base from V and 0 bases from J; bases unmatched to any gene: 6.

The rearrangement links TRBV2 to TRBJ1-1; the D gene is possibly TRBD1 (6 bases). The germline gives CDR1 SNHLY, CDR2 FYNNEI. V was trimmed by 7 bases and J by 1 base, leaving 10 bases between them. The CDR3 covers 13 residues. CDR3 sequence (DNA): TGTGCCAGCAACCGGGACAAGAACACTGAAGCTTTCTTT. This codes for CASNRDKNTEAFF.

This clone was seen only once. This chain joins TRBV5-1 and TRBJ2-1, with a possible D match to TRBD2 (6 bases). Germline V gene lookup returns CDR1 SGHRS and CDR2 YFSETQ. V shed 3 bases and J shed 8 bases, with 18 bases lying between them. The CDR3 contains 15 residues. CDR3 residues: CASSSNGLGEDEQFF. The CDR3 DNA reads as TGCGCCAGCAGCTCCAACGGGCTAGGGGAGGATGAGCAGTTCTTC.

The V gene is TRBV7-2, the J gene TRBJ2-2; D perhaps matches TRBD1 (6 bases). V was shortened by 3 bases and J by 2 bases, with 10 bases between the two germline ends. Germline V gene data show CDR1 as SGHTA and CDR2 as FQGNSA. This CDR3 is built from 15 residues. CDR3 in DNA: TGTGCCAGCAGCTTGCAGGGGCTAAACACCGGGGAGCTGTTTTTT. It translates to CASSLQGLNTGELFF.

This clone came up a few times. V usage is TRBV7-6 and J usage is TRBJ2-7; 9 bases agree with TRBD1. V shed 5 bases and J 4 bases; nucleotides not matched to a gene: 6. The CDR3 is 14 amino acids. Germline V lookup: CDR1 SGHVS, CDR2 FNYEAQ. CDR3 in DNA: TGTGCCAGCAGCGGAGCGGACAGGGGTTACGAGCAGTACTTC. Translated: CASSGADRGYEQYF.

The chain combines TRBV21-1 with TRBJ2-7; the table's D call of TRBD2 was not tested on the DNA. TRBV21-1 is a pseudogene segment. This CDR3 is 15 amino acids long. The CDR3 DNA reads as TGTGCCAGCAGCAAAGGGGCTAGCGGGGGAGGCGAGCAGTACTTC. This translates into CASSKGASGGGEQYF.

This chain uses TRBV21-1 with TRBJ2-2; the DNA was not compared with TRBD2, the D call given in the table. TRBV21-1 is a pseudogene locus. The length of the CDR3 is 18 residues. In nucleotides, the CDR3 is TGTGCCAGCAGCTCCCGAAGGGAGGGTGGGTTGGTCACCGGGGAGCTGTTTTTT. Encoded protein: CASSSRREGGLVTGELFF.